This is a list of T cell receptor beta chains from one sample in a study of blood T cell repertoires in COVID-19. The data were produced by immunoSEQ multiplex PCR, yet TCRdb's version contains in-frame clones alone and is incomplete. Of 200,000 to 300,000 clones listed, more than 75% are singletons. Sequencing used peripheral blood. The origin of the receptors is a woman aged 55-70 years with COVID-19, enrolled during active disease. CDR3s include the opening cysteine and the closing phenylalanine or tryptophan. The D gene is left open where the match is weak. Only part of the rows carry a size: once, few, many, or a class if the clone is expanded.

V gene: TRBV6-2/TRBV6-3
clone size: .
J gene: TRBJ2-1
CDR3 length: 17
D gene: TRBD2
CDR3 DNA: TGTGCCAGCAGTCAGCTAGCGGGGGAGGTGATCGGCAATGAGCAGTTCTTC
CDR3 protein: CASSQLAGEVIGNEQFF

V gene: TRBV7-8
clone size: .
J gene: TRBJ1-2
CDR3 length: 12
D gene: .
CDR3 DNA: TGTGCCAGCAGCTTAGACACCGTCAGCTACACCTTC
CDR3 protein: CASSLDTVSYTF

V gene: TRBV6-5
clone size: .
J gene: TRBJ2-1
CDR3 length: 14
D gene: TRBD2
CDR3 DNA: TGTGCCAGCCGCGGAGCGGGAGTCGGCAATGAGCAGTTCTTC
CDR3 protein: CASRGAGVGNEQFF

V gene: TRBV11-2
clone size: .
J gene: TRBJ1-1
CDR3 length: 11
D gene: TRBD1
CDR3 DNA: TGTGCCAGCAGCGCAGGGGGAAATGCTTTCTTT
CDR3 protein: CASSAGGNAFF

V gene: TRBV4-1
clone size: .
J gene: TRBJ2-2
CDR3 length: 18
D gene: TRBD2
CDR3 DNA: TGCGCCAGCAGCCAAGTGGGCTGGGGGGGAACGAACACCGGGGAGCTGTTTTTT
CDR3 protein: CASSQVGWGGTNTGELFF

V gene: TRBV11-2
clone size: .
J gene: TRBJ2-5
CDR3 length: 16
D gene: TRBD1
CDR3 DNA: TGTGCCAGCAGAAAATCACCCGGGACAGGGTGGGAGACCCAGTACTTC
CDR3 protein: CASRKSPGTGWETQYF

V gene: TRBV27
clone size: few
J gene: TRBJ1-4
CDR3 length: 16
D gene: .
CDR3 DNA: TGTGCCAGCAGTTTCAACGAGGCGGGGACTAATGAAAAACTGTTTTTT
CDR3 protein: CASSFNEAGTNEKLFF

V gene: TRBV6-2/TRBV6-3
clone size: .
J gene: TRBJ1-2
CDR3 length: 14
D gene: .
CDR3 DNA: TGTGCCAGCAGCTACTGGTCGCAGGGCTATGGCTACACCTTC
CDR3 protein: CASSYWSQGYGYTF

V gene: TRBV7-6
clone size: .
J gene: TRBJ2-7
CDR3 length: 14
D gene: .
CDR3 DNA: TGTGCCAGCAGCTTAGGGGTAGACAGGTACGAGCAGTACTTC
CDR3 protein: CASSLGVDRYEQYF

V gene: TRBV7-8
clone size: .
J gene: TRBJ2-5
CDR3 length: 16
D gene: .
CDR3 DNA: TGTGCCAGCAGCTTAGGAGGTTTGGGAGACTCTAGGACCCAGTACTTC
CDR3 protein: CASSLGGLGDSRTQYF

V gene: TRBV29-1
clone size: .
J gene: TRBJ2-2
CDR3 length: 16
D gene: TRBD2
CDR3 DNA: TGCAGCGTCCCCGGACTAGCGGGAGGGGGTACCGGGGAGCTGTTTTTT
CDR3 protein: CSVPGLAGGGTGELFF

V gene: TRBV6-1
clone size: .
J gene: TRBJ1-1
CDR3 length: 12
D gene: .
CDR3 DNA: TGTGCCAGCAGTGACAGATACACTGAAGCTTTCTTT
CDR3 protein: CASSDRYTEAFF

V gene: TRBV3-1/TRBV3-2
clone size: .
J gene: TRBJ1-4
CDR3 length: 17
D gene: .
CDR3 DNA: TGTGCCAGCAGCTCTCTTCGGGGGGCGGGGACTAATGAAAAACTGTTTTTT
CDR3 protein: CASSSLRGAGTNEKLFF

V gene: TRBV3-1/TRBV3-2
clone size: .
J gene: TRBJ1-3
CDR3 length: 16
D gene: TRBD1
CDR3 DNA: TGTGCCAGCAGCCCCAGGGGGGTGATCTCTGGAAACACCATATATTTT
CDR3 protein: CASSPRGVISGNTIYF

V gene: TRBV28
clone size: .
J gene: TRBJ1-3
CDR3 length: 15
D gene: TRBD1
CDR3 DNA: TGTGCCAGCAGTCGGGACAGCGTATCTGGAAACACCATATATTTT
CDR3 protein: CASSRDSVSGNTIYF

V gene: TRBV6-5
clone size: .
J gene: TRBJ2-1
CDR3 length: 14
D gene: TRBD2
CDR3 DNA: TGTGCCAGCAGGTTAGCGGGAGGGGGTAATGAGCAGTTCTTC
CDR3 protein: CASRLAGGGNEQFF

V gene: TRBV11-3
clone size: .
J gene: TRBJ2-1
CDR3 length: 15
D gene: .
CDR3 DNA: TGTGCCAGCAGCTTAGAAGGACTACCCGAGAATGAGCAGTTCTTC
CDR3 protein: CASSLEGLPENEQFF

V gene: TRBV24-1
clone size: once
J gene: TRBJ1-4
CDR3 length: 16
D gene: .
CDR3 DNA: TGTGCCACCAGTGATCCTCAGGGAGGGGCGAATGAAAAACTGTTTTTT
CDR3 protein: CATSDPQGGANEKLFF

V gene: TRBV28
clone size: once
J gene: TRBJ2-1
CDR3 length: 17
D gene: TRBD2
CDR3 DNA: TGTGCCAGCAGTTCCACCGGGACTAGCGGGAAACACAATGAGCAGTTCTTC
CDR3 protein: CASSSTGTSGKHNEQFF

V gene: TRBV6-1
clone size: .
J gene: TRBJ1-6
CDR3 length: 15
D gene: TRBD1
CDR3 DNA: TGTGCCAGCAGTGAAGTGGACAGGGGAAGGTCACCCCTCCACTTT
CDR3 protein: CASSEVDRGRSPLHF

V gene: TRBV30
clone size: few
J gene: TRBJ1-5
CDR3 length: 13
D gene: .
CDR3 DNA: TGTGCCTGGACACAGAATAGCAATCAGCCCCAGCATTTT
CDR3 protein: CAWTQNSNQPQHF

V gene: TRBV5-1
clone size: few
J gene: TRBJ1-4
CDR3 length: 13
D gene: TRBD1
CDR3 DNA: TGCGCCAGCAGAACAGGGGGCCATGAAAAACTGTTTTTT
CDR3 protein: CASRTGGHEKLFF

V gene: TRBV6-1
clone size: .
J gene: TRBJ1-5
CDR3 length: 16
D gene: .
CDR3 DNA: TGTGCCAGCAGTGTCGGGGGGGGCGGGAGCAATCAGCCCCAGCATTTT
CDR3 protein: CASSVGGGGSNQPQHF

V gene: TRBV5-4
clone size: .
J gene: TRBJ2-3
CDR3 length: 14
D gene: .
CDR3 DNA: TGTGCCAGCAGCCCAATTGTTAGCGGAGATACGCAGTATTTT
CDR3 protein: CASSPIVSGDTQYF

V gene: TRBV2
clone size: .
J gene: TRBJ2-3
CDR3 length: 16
D gene: TRBD1
CDR3 DNA: TGTGCCAGCAGGTCCCGGACAGGGCCCGGCACAGATACGCAGTATTTT
CDR3 protein: CASRSRTGPGTDTQYF

V gene: TRBV5-1
clone size: .
J gene: TRBJ1-1
CDR3 length: 14
D gene: .
CDR3 DNA: TGCGCCAGCAGCTTGGGATCCTCTCGGACTGAAGCTTTCTTT
CDR3 protein: CASSLGSSRTEAFF

V gene: TRBV19
clone size: few
J gene: TRBJ1-5
CDR3 length: 15
D gene: .
CDR3 DNA: TGTGCCAGTAGTGAGTCACAGCTTAGCAATCAGCCCCAGCATTTT
CDR3 protein: CASSESQLSNQPQHF

V gene: TRBV28
clone size: .
J gene: TRBJ1-6
CDR3 length: 17
D gene: TRBD1
CDR3 DNA: TGTGCCAGCAGTCCTCGGACAGGGGGGGCGTATAATTCACCCCTCCACTTT
CDR3 protein: CASSPRTGGAYNSPLHF

V gene: TRBV6-5
clone size: .
J gene: TRBJ1-5
CDR3 length: 13
D gene: .
CDR3 DNA: TGTGCCAGCTGGGGGGGCGCGGGCTCGGCCCAGCATTTT
CDR3 protein: CASWGGAGSAQHF

V gene: TRBV30
clone size: .
J gene: TRBJ1-4
CDR3 length: 14
D gene: TRBD1
CDR3 DNA: TGTGCCTGGAGTCGGGACAGGGGCTATGAAAAACTGTTTTTT
CDR3 protein: CAWSRDRGYEKLFF

V gene: TRBV6-2/TRBV6-3
clone size: .
J gene: TRBJ2-1
CDR3 length: 12
D gene: .
CDR3 DNA: TGTGCCAGCAGTTTCAGGGTGGATGAGCAGTTCTTC
CDR3 protein: CASSFRVDEQFF

V gene: TRBV14
clone size: few
J gene: TRBJ2-4
CDR3 length: 20
D gene: TRBD2
CDR3 DNA: TGTGCCAGCAGCCAAGGTGGACTAGCGGGAGCCCCAGGGGCCAAAAACATTCAGTACTTC
CDR3 protein: CASSQGGLAGAPGAKNIQYF

V gene: TRBV30
clone size: .
J gene: TRBJ2-1
CDR3 length: 13
D gene: .
CDR3 DNA: TGTGCCTGGAGTGATAGCGCCGCCAATGAGCAGTTCTTC
CDR3 protein: CAWSDSAANEQFF

V gene: TRBV27
clone size: few
J gene: TRBJ1-1
CDR3 length: 15
D gene: .
CDR3 DNA: TGTGCCAGCAGTTTTCTTGGGGGGGTAGACTCTGAAGCTTTCTTT
CDR3 protein: CASSFLGGVDSEAFF

V gene: TRBV15
clone size: .
J gene: TRBJ2-5
CDR3 length: 13
D gene: .
CDR3 DNA: TGTGCCACCAGCAGGGGCGGGCAAGAGACCCAGTACTTC
CDR3 protein: CATSRGGQETQYF

V gene: TRBV20-1
clone size: .
J gene: TRBJ2-3
CDR3 length: 11
D gene: .
CDR3 DNA: TGCAGTGCCCTGACTCTTGATACGCAGTATTTT
CDR3 protein: CSALTLDTQYF

V gene: TRBV3-1/TRBV3-2
clone size: .
J gene: TRBJ2-3
CDR3 length: 17
D gene: .
CDR3 DNA: TGTGCCAGCAGCCGGCCCTCGGGTAGCCGTAGCACAGATACGCAGTATTTT
CDR3 protein: CASSRPSGSRSTDTQYF

V gene: TRBV18
clone size: .
J gene: TRBJ2-7
CDR3 length: 16
D gene: TRBD1
CDR3 DNA: TGTGCCAGCTCACCAACAGGGGACAGGGGTTTTCACGAGCAGTACTTC
CDR3 protein: CASSPTGDRGFHEQYF

V gene: TRBV25-1
clone size: .
J gene: TRBJ2-2
CDR3 length: 12
D gene: .
CDR3 DNA: TGTGCCAGCAGTGGGCTTCCCGGGGAGCTGTTTTTT
CDR3 protein: CASSGLPGELFF

V gene: TRBV2
clone size: .
J gene: TRBJ2-7
CDR3 length: 13
D gene: TRBD2
CDR3 DNA: TGTGCCAGCCAAAGCGGGAGCTCCTACGAGCAGTACTTC
CDR3 protein: CASQSGSSYEQYF

V gene: TRBV23-1
clone size: .
J gene: TRBJ2-4
CDR3 length: 16
D gene: .
CDR3 DNA: TGCGCCAGCAGTCAATCGAGAGGCCTAGCCAAAAACATTCAGTACTTC
CDR3 protein: CASSQSRGLAKNIQYF

V gene: TRBV7-2
clone size: .
J gene: TRBJ2-3
CDR3 length: 14
D gene: .
CDR3 DNA: TGTGCCAGCAGCCTAGCTTCTTACACAGATACGCAGTATTTT
CDR3 protein: CASSLASYTDTQYF

V gene: TRBV28
clone size: .
J gene: TRBJ1-5
CDR3 length: 11
D gene: .
CDR3 DNA: TGTGCCAGCAGTTTACGGCAGCCCCAGCATTTT
CDR3 protein: CASSLRQPQHF

V gene: TRBV5-1
clone size: .
J gene: TRBJ1-4
CDR3 length: 15
D gene: .
CDR3 DNA: TGCGCCAGCAGCTTGGAGGCCGGGTTTTATGAAAAACTGTTTTTT
CDR3 protein: CASSLEAGFYEKLFF

V gene: TRBV3-1/TRBV3-2
clone size: once
J gene: TRBJ1-2
CDR3 length: 14
D gene: .
CDR3 DNA: TGTGCCAGCAGCCACCAGACTGGGGGGTATGGCTACACCTTC
CDR3 protein: CASSHQTGGYGYTF

V gene: TRBV29-1
clone size: few
J gene: TRBJ2-5
CDR3 length: 15
D gene: TRBD2
CDR3 DNA: TGCAGCGTGCCTCAAGCGGGAGGTACGGGAGAGACCCAGTACTTC
CDR3 protein: CSVPQAGGTGETQYF

V gene: TRBV5-6
clone size: .
J gene: TRBJ2-1
CDR3 length: 15
D gene: TRBD1
CDR3 DNA: TGTGCCAGCAGCCTTGGGACAGGGGAGGGGGATGAGCAGTTCTTC
CDR3 protein: CASSLGTGEGDEQFF

V gene: TRBV18
clone size: .
J gene: TRBJ1-4
CDR3 length: 16
D gene: .
CDR3 DNA: TGTGCCAGCTCACCGCCTGGTTGGGCGAATAATGAAAAACTGTTTTTT
CDR3 protein: CASSPPGWANNEKLFF